The clone carrying this T cell receptor (beta chain) appeared a few times. Antigen: not known. This sample stems from a study of T-cell memory formation after mild COVID-19. The CDR3 has 14 amino acids. With 3 bases clipped from V and 6 bases from J, the junction kept 5 bases outside the gene matches. UMIs and sample barcodes were carried by the TCR alpha and TCR beta cDNA libraries that 5'RACE produced using constant-segment primers. MiXCR, applied by TCRdb to the 5' RACE reads, yields one record per CDR3 protein. The data show roughly 380,000 distinct CDR3 sequences, around 27% seen once. Whole-study findings and limits: Day 15 to 85 contractors were CD4/CD8 balanced; later expanders leaned CD4+. The main location of contracting CD4+ clones was CM and EM, and that of contracting CD8+ clones was EMRA.

The sample comprised PBMCs or a T cell subset sorted from them (not recorded which). V is TRBV12-3 or TRBV12-4 and J is TRBJ2-3; TRBD2 matches at 8 bases. This clonotype was obtained from an adult woman who had mild COVID-19 (a few samples of this study predate the infection). Cell type and time point are not known. Here the CDR3 reads CASSFAGGFDTQYF. The CDR3 DNA follows: TGTGCCAGCAGTTTCGCGGGAGGATTCGATACGCAGTATTTT.